Each of the 12 T cell receptor beta chains below was sequenced from the same sample in a study of early T cells in non-severe SARS-CoV-2 infection. MiXCR was run by TCRdb on the 5' RACE reads, yielding one entry per CDR3 protein. Of 65,000 to 90,000 distinct CDR3 sequences listed, 12% were seen once; the top ten hold 3.5% to 5.5%. Sequencing input: whole blood. Receptors were obtained from an adult who was a healthcare worker with PCR-confirmed SARS-CoV-2 infection or an uninfected control (not recorded which).

This clonotype was detected a few times. J is TRBJ1-5 and V is TRBV4-2; tentatively, D is TRBD1 (6 bases). V dropped 0 bases and J dropped 9 bases, with 15 bases sitting between them. The CDR3 runs to 15 residues. Germline CDR1 LGHNA, CDR2 YNFKEQ. The CDR3 protein is CASSQDAKGDTPQHF. CDR3 sequence (DNA): TGTGCCAGCAGCCAAGATGCAAAGGGGGACACGCCCCAGCATTTT.

This clonotype has a count of ten or more. The chain combines TRBV18 with TRBJ2-2, with a possible D match to TRBD2 (6 bases). The CDR3 is 16 residues long. Germline V lookup: CDR1 KGHSH, CDR2 LQKENI. The ends were cut back, 2 bases at V and 3 bases at J, with 13 bases in the middle. The CDR3, as DNA: TGTGCCAGCTCACCAGGCAGGTCGGGGGACACCGGGGAGCTGTTTTTT. Translated, it gives CASSPGRSGDTGELFF.

This clonotype was counted only a few times. V gene TRBV5-1 combines with J gene TRBJ2-1, with 8 positions matching TRBD2. V trimming: 2 bases; J trimming: 0 bases; junction bases outside the gene matches: 4. The CDR3 spans 16 residues. Germline V gene lookup returns CDR1 SGHRS and CDR2 YFSETQ. The CDR3 sequence is CASSFRAGGSYNEQFF. The CDR3 DNA sequence: TGCGCCAGCAGCTTTCGGGCGGGAGGCTCCTACAATGAGCAGTTCTTC.

This chain connects TRBV4-1 to TRBJ1-1; TRBD1 aligns across 7 bases. The CDR3 extends over 17 amino acids. J lost 3 bases, V lost 0 bases, and 10 bases had no gene match. Germline CDR1 is MGHRA and CDR2 is YSYEKL. This chain's CDR3 is CASSQEILTGLDTEAFF. In DNA form, the CDR3 reads TGCGCCAGCAGCCAAGAGATCCTGACAGGGCTGGACACTGAAGCTTTCTTT.

The CDR3 region has the DNA TGTGCCAGCAGCCTGGGACTAGCGGGTAACACAGATACGCAGTATTTT. It is translated as CASSLGLAGNTDTQYF. V and J are TRBV11-2 and TRBJ2-3; TRBD2 agrees at 12 bases. V shed 5 bases and J 2 bases; nucleotides not matched to a gene: 5. The CDR3 is 16 amino acids. Germline V gives CDR1 SGHAT, CDR2 FQNNGV.

Only a few counts were recorded for this clonotype. The chain uses TRBV3-1 and TRBJ2-5, with TRBD2 as a possible D gene (6 bases). Trimming removed 4 bases at V and 1 base at J, with 16 bases between. The length of the CDR3 is 16 residues. CDR1 LGHDT and CDR2 YNNKEL come from the germline V gene (reference sequence). CDR3 protein: CASSPGRVSGQETQYF. CDR3 DNA: TGTGCCAGCAGCCCCGGCCGGGTTAGCGGCCAAGAGACCCAGTACTTC.

V and J are TRBV19 and TRBJ2-2; D is possibly TRBD2 (6 bases). The germline V gene has CDR1 LNHDA and CDR2 SQIVND (reference sequence). This CDR3 comprises 14 residues. Trimming removed 5 bases from V and 6 bases from J, with 13 bases in between. CDR3 coding DNA: TGTGCCAGTAGTTCTCGTACTAGCCCCGGGGAGCTGTTTTTT. Its protein is CASSSRTSPGELFF.

There are many counts of this clonotype. This chain uses TRBV12-3 or TRBV12-4 with TRBJ2-4; no clear D gene. The CDR3 covers 17 residues. Trimming cost V 6 bases and J 0 bases, with 18 bases left between them. CDR3 coding DNA: TGTGCCAGCAGCCTCTCCGACGGCGGCCTAGCCAAAAACATTCAGTACTTC. Translated, it gives CASSLSDGGLAKNIQYF.

The rearrangement joins TRBV10-3 to TRBJ2-7; the D call may be TRBD1 or TRBD2 (6 bases each). Trimming removed 0 bases at V and 5 bases at J, with 14 bases between. CDR1 and CDR2 (germline): ENHRY, SYGVKD. The CDR3 sequence is 15 residues long. In DNA form, the CDR3 reads TGTGCCATCAGTGAGTCGAACGGGGGCAGGGACGAGCAGTACTTC. Amino acid sequence: CAISESNGGRDEQYF.

The chain employs TRBV7-6 and TRBJ2-7; the D gene could be TRBD1 or TRBD2 (5 bases each). The CDR3 loop spans 14 amino acids. The V end was cut by 0 bases, the J end by 1 base, with 7 bases between. Looked up from germline, CDR1 is SGHVS and CDR2 is FNYEAQ. CDR3 bases: TGTGCCAGCAGCTTAGCGGGGGTATCCTACGAGCAGTACTTC. Encoded protein: CASSLAGVSYEQYF.

The chain recombines TRBV6-2 or TRBV6-3 with TRBJ2-7; TRBD2 matches at 10 bases. This CDR3 has 17 amino acids. CDR1 and CDR2 (germline): MNHEY, SVGEGT. The V gene end was trimmed by 6 bases and the J gene end by 0 bases; junction bases not matched to a gene: 11. CDR3 loop: CASSTGTSAAVSYEQYF. The CDR3 DNA sequence: TGTGCCAGCAGCACCGGGACTAGCGCTGCCGTCTCCTACGAGCAGTACTTC.

The sample holds many counts of this clonotype. The chain is built from TRBV3-1 and TRBJ2-1, with D perhaps being TRBD1 or TRBD2 (6 bases each). V lost 0 bases and J lost 7, with 13 bases in between. This CDR3 region has 15 residues. CDR1 is LGHDT and CDR2 is YNNKEL in the germline V gene (reference sequence). The CDR3 here is CASSQERGEVNEQFF. CDR3 in DNA: TGTGCCAGCAGCCAAGAAAGGGGGGAGGTGAATGAGCAGTTCTTC.